This T cell receptor (beta chain) came from a study of cytomegalovirus exposure and HLA in healthy donors. Overall study: As an earlier analysis found, about 190 million T cells yielded about 120 million unique TCR beta sequences. Counted in an early data release were about 85 million unique TCRs from HLA-typed donors.

Germline-derived CDR1 and CDR2 are SGHAT and FQDESV (reference sequence). The CDR3 contains 15 residues. With 5 bases clipped from V and 4 bases from J, the junction kept 9 bases outside the gene matches. The PCR ran on 60 Vbeta and 13 Jbeta primers. Using immunoSEQ multiplex PCR, the repertoire was profiled, and TCRdb retains in-frame clones only, with some absent. The sample includes 96,000 or so clones. Worth noting for this clone: Its antigen is undetermined.

Notes on the study in general: Most of the TCR beta V segments (in an earlier analysis) were productive either about 87% or about 30% of the time.

The origin of this receptor is a girl aged 5 to 17 in good health and CMV-seropositive. The specimen sequenced was PBMCs. The rearrangement links TRBV11-1 to TRBJ1-1, with 8 nucleotides matching TRBD1. The CDR3 DNA follows: TGTGCCAGCAGCACAAGGACAGGGCCGAGCACTGAAGCTTTCTTT. This codes for CASSTRTGPSTEAFF.